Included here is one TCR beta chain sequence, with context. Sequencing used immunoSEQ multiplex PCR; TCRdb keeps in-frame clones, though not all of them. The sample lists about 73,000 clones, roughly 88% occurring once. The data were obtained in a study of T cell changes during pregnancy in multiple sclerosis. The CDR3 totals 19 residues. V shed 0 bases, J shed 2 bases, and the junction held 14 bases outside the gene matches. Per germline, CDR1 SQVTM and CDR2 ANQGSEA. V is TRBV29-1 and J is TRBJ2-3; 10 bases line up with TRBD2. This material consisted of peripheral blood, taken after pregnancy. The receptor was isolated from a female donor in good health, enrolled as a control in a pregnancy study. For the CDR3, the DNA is TGCAGCGTTGAAGATGGCCTTCTCGAACTAGCGGGGTCCACAGATACGCAGTATTTT. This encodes CSVEDGLLELAGSTDTQYF.